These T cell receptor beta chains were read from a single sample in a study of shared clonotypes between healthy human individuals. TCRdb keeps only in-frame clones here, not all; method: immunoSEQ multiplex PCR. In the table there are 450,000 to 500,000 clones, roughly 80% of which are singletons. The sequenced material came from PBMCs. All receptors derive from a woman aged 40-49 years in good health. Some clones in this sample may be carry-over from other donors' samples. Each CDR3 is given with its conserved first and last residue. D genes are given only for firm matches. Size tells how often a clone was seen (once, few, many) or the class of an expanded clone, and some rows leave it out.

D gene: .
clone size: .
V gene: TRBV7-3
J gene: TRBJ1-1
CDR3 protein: CASSTRVNTEAFF
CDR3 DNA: TGTGCCAGCAGCACCAGGGTGAACACTGAAGCTTTCTTT

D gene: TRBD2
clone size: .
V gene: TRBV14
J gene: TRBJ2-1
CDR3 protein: CASSPGLADTYNEQFF
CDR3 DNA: TGTGCCAGCAGCCCGGGACTAGCGGATACCTACAATGAGCAGTTCTTC

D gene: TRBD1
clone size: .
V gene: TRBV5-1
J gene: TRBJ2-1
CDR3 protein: CASSLGQGGNEQFF
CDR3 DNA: TGCGCCAGCAGCTTGGGACAGGGGGGCAATGAGCAGTTCTTC

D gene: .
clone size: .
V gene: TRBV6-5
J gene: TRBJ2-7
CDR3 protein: CASRDSATYEQYF
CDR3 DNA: TGTGCCAGCCGGGACTCCGCCACCTACGAGCAGTACTTC

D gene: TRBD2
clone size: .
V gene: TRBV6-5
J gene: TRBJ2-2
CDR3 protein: CASSDLAGARELFF
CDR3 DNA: TGTGCCAGCAGTGATCTAGCGGGGGCGAGGGAGCTGTTTTTT

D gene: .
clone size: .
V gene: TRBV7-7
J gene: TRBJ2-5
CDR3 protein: CASSLGSGETQYF
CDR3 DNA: TGTGCTAGCAGCTTGGGCAGCGGCGAGACCCAGTACTTC

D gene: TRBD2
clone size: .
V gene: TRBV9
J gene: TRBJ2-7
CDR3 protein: CASSVSSGSRLREQYF
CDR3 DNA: TGTGCCAGCAGCGTATCCAGCGGGAGCAGGTTAAGAGAGCAGTACTTC

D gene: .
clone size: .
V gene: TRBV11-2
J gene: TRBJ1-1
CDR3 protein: CASSPTLNTEAFF
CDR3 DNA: TGTGCCAGCAGCCCTACATTGAACACTGAAGCTTTCTTT

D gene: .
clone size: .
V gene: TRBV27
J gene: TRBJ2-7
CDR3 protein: CASSYVIGYEQYF
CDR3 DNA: TGTGCCAGCAGTTACGTTATAGGCTACGAGCAGTACTTC

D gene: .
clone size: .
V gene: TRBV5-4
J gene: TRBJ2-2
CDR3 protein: CASSLVQGTGELFF
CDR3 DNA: TGTGCCAGCAGCTTGGTACAGGGCACCGGGGAGCTGTTTTTT

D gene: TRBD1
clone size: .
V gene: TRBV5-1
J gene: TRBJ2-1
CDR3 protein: CASSPGQGEGFYNEQFF
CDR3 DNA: TGCGCCAGCAGCCCTGGACAGGGGGAGGGGTTTTACAATGAGCAGTTCTTC

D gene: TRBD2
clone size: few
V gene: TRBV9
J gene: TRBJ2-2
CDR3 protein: CASSGSGREENTGELFF
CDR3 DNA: TGTGCCAGCAGCGGTAGCGGGAGGGAGGAGAACACCGGGGAGCTGTTTTTT

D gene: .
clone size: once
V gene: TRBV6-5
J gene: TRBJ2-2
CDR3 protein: CASSVQGMVTGELFF
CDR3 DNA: TGTGCCAGCAGTGTACAGGGTATGGTTACCGGGGAGCTGTTTTTT

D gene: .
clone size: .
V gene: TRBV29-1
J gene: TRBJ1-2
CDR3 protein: CSVPATGDIYCGYTF
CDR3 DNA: TGCAGCGTCCCTGCAACAGGTGACATCTACTGTGGCTACACCTTC

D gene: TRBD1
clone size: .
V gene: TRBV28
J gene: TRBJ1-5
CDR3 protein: CASSSRQGYSNQPQHF
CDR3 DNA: TGTGCCAGCAGTTCTCGACAGGGTTATAGCAATCAGCCCCAGCATTTT

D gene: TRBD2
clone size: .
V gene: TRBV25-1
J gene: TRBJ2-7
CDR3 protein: CASSLSGGGYEQYF
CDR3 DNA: TGTGCCAGCTCCCTCTCGGGGGGAGGGTACGAGCAGTACTTC

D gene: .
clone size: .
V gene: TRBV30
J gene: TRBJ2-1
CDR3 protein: CAWSVSILGEQFF
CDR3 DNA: TGTGCCTGGAGTGTTAGCATTCTGGGTGAGCAGTTCTTC

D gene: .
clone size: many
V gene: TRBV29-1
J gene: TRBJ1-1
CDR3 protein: CSVGSGILRAYTEAFF
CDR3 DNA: TGCAGCGTTGGGTCGGGGATCCTCAGGGCCTACACTGAAGCTTTCTTT

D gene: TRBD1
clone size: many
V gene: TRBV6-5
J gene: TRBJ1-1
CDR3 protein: CASSPTGGRTEAFF
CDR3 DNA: TGTGCCAGCAGCCCGACAGGGGGTCGGACTGAAGCTTTCTTT

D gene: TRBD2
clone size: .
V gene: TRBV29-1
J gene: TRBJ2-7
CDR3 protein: CSVTAGGRRDEQYF
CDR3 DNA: TGCAGCGTTACGGCGGGGGGACGAAGGGACGAGCAGTACTTC

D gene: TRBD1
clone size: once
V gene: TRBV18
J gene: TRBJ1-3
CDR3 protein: CASSQGQGSSGNTIYF
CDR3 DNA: TGTGCCAGCTCACAAGGACAGGGTAGCTCTGGAAACACCATATATTTT

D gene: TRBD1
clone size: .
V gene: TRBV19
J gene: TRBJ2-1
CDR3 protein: CASDPTGAPYNEQFF
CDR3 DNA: TGTGCCAGTGACCCGACAGGGGCCCCTTACAATGAGCAGTTCTTC

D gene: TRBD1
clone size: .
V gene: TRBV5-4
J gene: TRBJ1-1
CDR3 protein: CASSDWDRNTEAFF
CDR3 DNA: TGTGCCAGCAGCGACTGGGACAGGAACACTGAAGCTTTCTTT

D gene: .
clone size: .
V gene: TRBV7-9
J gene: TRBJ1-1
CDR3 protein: CASSLELGNTEAFF
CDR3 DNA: TGTGCCAGCAGCTTAGAACTTGGCAACACTGAAGCTTTCTTT

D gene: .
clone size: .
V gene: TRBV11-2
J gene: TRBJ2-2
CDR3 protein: CASSNPGRGGWATGELFF
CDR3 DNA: TGTGCCAGCAGCAACCCTGGCAGAGGGGGATGGGCCACCGGGGAGCTGTTTTTT

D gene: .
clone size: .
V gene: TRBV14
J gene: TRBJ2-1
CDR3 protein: CASSQVLGGSNEQFF
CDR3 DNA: TGTGCCAGCAGCCAAGTCTTAGGAGGGTCCAATGAGCAGTTCTTC

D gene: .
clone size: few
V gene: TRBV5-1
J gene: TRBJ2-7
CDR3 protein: CASSYEQYF
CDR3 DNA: TGCGCCAGTTCCTACGAGCAGTACTTC

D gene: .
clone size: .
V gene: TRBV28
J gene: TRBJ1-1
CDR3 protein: CASSLFQLGMNTEAFF
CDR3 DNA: TGTGCCAGCAGTTTATTCCAGCTAGGGATGAACACTGAAGCTTTCTTT

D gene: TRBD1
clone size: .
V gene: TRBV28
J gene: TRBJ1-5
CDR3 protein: CAVGQGDQPQHF
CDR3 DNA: TGTGCCGTGGGACAGGGGGATCAGCCCCAGCATTTT

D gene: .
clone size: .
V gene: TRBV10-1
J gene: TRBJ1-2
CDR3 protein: CASSESGVRGYTF
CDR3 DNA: TGCGCCAGCAGTGAGTCAGGGGTGAGGGGCTACACCTTC

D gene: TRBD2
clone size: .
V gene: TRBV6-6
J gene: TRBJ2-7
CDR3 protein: CASNKAGGTSYEQYF
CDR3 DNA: TGTGCCAGCAATAAAGCGGGAGGCACCTCCTACGAGCAGTACTTC

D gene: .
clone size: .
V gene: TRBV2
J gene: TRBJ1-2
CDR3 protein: CASSEGAVPYGYTF
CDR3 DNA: TGTGCCAGCAGTGAAGGTGCAGTGCCCTATGGCTACACCTTC

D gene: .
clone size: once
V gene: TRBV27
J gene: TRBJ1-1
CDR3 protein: CASSLRTHMNTEAFF
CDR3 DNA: TGTGCCAGCAGTTTACGGACACACATGAACACTGAAGCTTTCTTC

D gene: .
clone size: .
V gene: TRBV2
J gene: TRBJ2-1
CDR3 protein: CASSLRGAETLFF
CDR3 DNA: TGTGCCAGCAGTTTAAGGGGGGCCGAGACCTTGTTCTTC

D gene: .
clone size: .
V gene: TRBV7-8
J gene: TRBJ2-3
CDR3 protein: CASIQMASTDTQYF
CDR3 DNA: TGTGCCAGCATTCAAATGGCTTCCACAGATACGCAGTATTTT

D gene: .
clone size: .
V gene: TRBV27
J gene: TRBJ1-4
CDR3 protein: CASSPTYVATNEKLFF
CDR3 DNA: TGTGCCAGCAGTCCCACCTACGTTGCAACTAATGAAAAACTGTTTTTT

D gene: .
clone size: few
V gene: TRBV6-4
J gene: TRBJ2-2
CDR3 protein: CASSAANTGELFF
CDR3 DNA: TGTGCCAGCAGTGCCGCGAACACCGGGGAGCTGTTTTTT

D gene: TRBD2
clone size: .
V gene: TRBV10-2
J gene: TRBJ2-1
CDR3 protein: CASSRGLADNEQFF
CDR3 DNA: TGCGCCAGCAGCCGCGGACTAGCGGACAATGAGCAGTTCTTC

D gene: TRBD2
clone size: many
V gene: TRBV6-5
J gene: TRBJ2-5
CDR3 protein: CASTVTSGSRETQYF
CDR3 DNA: TGTGCCAGCACGGTGACTAGCGGGAGTCGAGAGACCCAGTACTTC

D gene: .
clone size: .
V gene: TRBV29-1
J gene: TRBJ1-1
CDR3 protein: CSVVMNTEAFF
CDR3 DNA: TGCAGCGTTGTTATGAACACTGAAGCTTTCTTT

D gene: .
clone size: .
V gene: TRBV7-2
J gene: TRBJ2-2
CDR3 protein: CASSLGGRPSTGELFF
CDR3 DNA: TGTGCCAGCAGCTTAGGTGGGAGGCCGAGTACCGGGGAGCTGTTTTTT

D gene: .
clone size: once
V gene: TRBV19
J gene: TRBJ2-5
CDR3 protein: CASSTHRGRGETQYF
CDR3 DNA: TGTGCCAGTAGTACTCACAGGGGGAGGGGAGAGACCCAGTACTTC

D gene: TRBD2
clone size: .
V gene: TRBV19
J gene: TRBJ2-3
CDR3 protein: CASSGLAGDTDTQYF
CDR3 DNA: TGTGCCAGCAGTGGACTAGCGGGAGACACAGATACGCAGTATTTT

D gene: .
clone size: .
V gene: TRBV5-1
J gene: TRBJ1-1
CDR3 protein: CASSQGTVNTEAFF
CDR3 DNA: TGCGCCAGCAGCCAGGGGACGGTGAACACTGAAGCTTTCTTT

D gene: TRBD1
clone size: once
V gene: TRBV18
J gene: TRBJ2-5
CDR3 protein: CASSPFLGTGGRETQYF
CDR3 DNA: TGTGCCAGCTCACCTTTCCTTGGGACAGGGGGTCGAGAGACCCAGTACTTC

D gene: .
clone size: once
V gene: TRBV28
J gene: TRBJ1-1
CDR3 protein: CASSLFNTEAFF
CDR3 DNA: TGTGCCAGCAGTTTATTCAACACTGAAGCTTTCTTT

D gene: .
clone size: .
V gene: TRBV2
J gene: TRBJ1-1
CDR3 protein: CASTEAVGTEAFF
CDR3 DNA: TGTGCCAGCACAGAGGCGGTAGGCACTGAAGCTTTCTTT

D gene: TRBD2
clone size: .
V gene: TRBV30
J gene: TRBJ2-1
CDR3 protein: CAWTSGGSSYNEQFF
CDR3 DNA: TGTGCCTGGACTAGCGGGGGGAGCTCCTACAATGAGCAGTTCTTC

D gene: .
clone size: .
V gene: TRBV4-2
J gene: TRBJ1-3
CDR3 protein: CASSLREEQGAGNTIYF
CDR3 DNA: TGTGCCAGCAGCCTAAGGGAAGAACAGGGAGCTGGAAACACCATATATTTT

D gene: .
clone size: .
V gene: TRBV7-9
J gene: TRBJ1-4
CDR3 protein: CASSSPGVLLEKLFF
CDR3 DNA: TGTGCCAGCAGCTCCCCAGGGGTTCTATTGGAAAAACTGTTTTTT

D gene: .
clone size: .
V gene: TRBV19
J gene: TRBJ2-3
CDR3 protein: CASSIGGQITDTQYF
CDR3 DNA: TGTGCCAGTAGTATTGGGGGACAAATCACAGATACGCAGTATTTT

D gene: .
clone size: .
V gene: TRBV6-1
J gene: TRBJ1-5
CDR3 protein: CASSEEVSNQPQHF
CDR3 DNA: TGTGCCAGCAGTGAAGAGGTTAGCAATCAGCCCCAGCATTTT

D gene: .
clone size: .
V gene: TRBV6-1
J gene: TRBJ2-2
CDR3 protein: CASRTANTGELFF
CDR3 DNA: TGTGCCAGTCGGACTGCCAACACCGGGGAGCTGTTTTTT

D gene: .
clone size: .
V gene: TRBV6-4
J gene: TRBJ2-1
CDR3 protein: CASSDSGLTSANEQFF
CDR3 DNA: TGTGCCAGCAGTGACTCCGGCCTGACTTCGGCCAATGAGCAGTTCTTC

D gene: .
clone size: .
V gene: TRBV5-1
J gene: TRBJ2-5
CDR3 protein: CASSLGAGETQYF
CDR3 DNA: TGCGCCAGCAGCTTGGGCGCGGGAGAGACCCAGTACTTC

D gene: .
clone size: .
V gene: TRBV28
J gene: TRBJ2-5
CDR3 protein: CASTNEETQYF
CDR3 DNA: TGTGCCAGCACGAACGAAGAGACCCAGTACTTC

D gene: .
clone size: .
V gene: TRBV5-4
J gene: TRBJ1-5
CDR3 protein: CASSTGGRESNQPQHF
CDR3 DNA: TGTGCCAGCAGCACGGGGGGACGGGAGAGCAATCAGCCCCAGCATTTT

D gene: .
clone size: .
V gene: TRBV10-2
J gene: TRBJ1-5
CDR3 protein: CASRSGREDNQPQHF
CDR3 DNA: TGCGCCAGCAGGTCAGGGAGAGAGGACAATCAGCCCCAGCATTTT

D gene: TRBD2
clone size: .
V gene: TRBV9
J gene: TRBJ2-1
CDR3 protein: CASSVAASGSDEQFF
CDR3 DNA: TGTGCCAGCAGCGTAGCGGCTAGCGGGAGCGATGAGCAGTTCTTC

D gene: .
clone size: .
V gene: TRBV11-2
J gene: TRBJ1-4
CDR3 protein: CASSLDPENEKLFF
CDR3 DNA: TGTGCCAGCAGCTTAGATCCGGAAAATGAAAAACTGTTTTTT